The 20 T cell receptor beta chains below all came from one sample that was sequenced in a study of blood T cell repertoires in COVID-19. TCRdb keeps only in-frame clones here, not all; method: immunoSEQ multiplex PCR. This sample has 140,000 to 150,000 clones; 87% occur once, and the top ten carry roughly 4%. Sample: PBMCs or T cells enriched from blood (not recorded which). The source is a woman aged 40 to 50 who had been exposed to COVID-19.

V usage is TRBV20-1 and J usage is TRBJ1-1; TRBD1 might be the D (5 bases). CDR1 is DFQATT and CDR2 is SNEGSKA in the germline V gene (reference sequence). V lost 3 bases, J lost 0 bases, and 14 bases lay in between. The CDR3 spans 15 residues. The CDR3 region has the DNA TGCAGTGCTAGTTTGGCGGGACGGGTGAACACTGAAGCTTTCTTT. Translation gives CSASLAGRVNTEAFF.

V and J are TRBV2 and TRBJ1-1, with 8 bases identical to TRBD1. Trimming at V came to 8 bases and at J to 1 base, leaving 15 bases not matched to a gene. This CDR3 region has 17 residues. Germline CDR1 SNHLY, CDR2 FYNNEI. This chain's CDR3 is CASRGWQGALGNTEAFF. CDR3 coding DNA: TGTGCCAGCCGCGGGTGGCAGGGGGCTTTAGGGAACACTGAAGCTTTCTTT.

The rearrangement uses TRBV7-2 and TRBJ2-3; D is uncertain. Trimming stripped 5 bases from V and 2 bases from J, with 8 bases between. Germline V CDR1 and CDR2: SGHTA, FQGNSA. This CDR3 is built from 13 residues. The CDR3 coding sequence is TGTGCCAGCAGCGCGAGCCTCACAGATACGCAGTATTTT. It is translated as CASSASLTDTQYF.

This clone was counted a single time. The chain couples TRBV5-4 to TRBJ1-1; D might be TRBD1 (5 bases). V was shortened by 3 bases and J by 3 bases, with 15 bases between the two germline ends. The germline V gene encodes CDR1 SGHNT and CDR2 YYREEE (reference sequence). There are 15 residues in the CDR3. CDR3 nucleotide sequence: TGTGCCAGCAGCTACAGGACGGGTGCCTACACTGAAGCTTTCTTT. This encodes CASSYRTGAYTEAFF.

The chain combines TRBV15 with TRBJ2-2; TRBD1 aligns across 8 bases. CDR1 and CDR2 from the germline V gene are LNHNV and YYDKDF (reference sequence). V was clipped by 3 bases and J by 6 bases; unmatched bases: 3. This CDR3 is 14 amino acids long. The DNA of the CDR3 is TGTGCCACCAGCAGGGACAGGGAGGCCGGGGAGCTGTTTTTT. It yields the protein CATSRDREAGELFF.

The chain joins TRBV19 to TRBJ2-7; a possible D gene is TRBD1 (5 bases). Germline V CDR1 and CDR2: LNHDA, SQIVND (reference sequence). The ends were cut back, 5 bases at V and 4 bases at J, with 15 bases in the middle. CDR3 length: 14 amino acids. This chain's CDR3 is CASSVAGRGYEQYF. In nucleotides, the CDR3 is TGTGCCAGTAGTGTAGCAGGGCGTGGGTACGAGCAGTACTTC.

The chain uses TRBV6-5 and TRBJ1-4, with 10 bases identical to TRBD1. Trimming cost V 5 bases and J 7 bases; bases outside gene matches: 7. The V gene's germline CDR1 is MNHEY and CDR2 SVGAGI. The CDR3 is 15 residues long. CDR3 nucleotide sequence: TGTGCCAGCAGTCGCGACAGGGGGCGGGGTGAAAAACTGTTTTTT. Its protein is CASSRDRGRGEKLFF.

V and J are TRBV6-4 and TRBJ1-2; unclear D gene. The V and J ends lost 4 bases and 2 bases respectively, with 8 bases between them. From germline, CDR1 is MRHNA and CDR2 SNTAGT. The CDR3 is 13 amino acids. The CDR3 DNA sequence: TGTGCCAGCAGTGGGGGAGAAAACTATGGCTACACCTTC. Its translation: CASSGGENYGYTF.

This clone was recorded a few times. This sequence joins TRBV5-8 and TRBJ1-5; possibly TRBD1 for D (5 bases). Trimming removed 3 bases at V and 0 bases at J, with 19 bases between. The CDR3 contains 18 residues. Per germline, CDR1 SGHTS and CDR2 YDEGEE. The DNA of the CDR3 is TGTGCCAGCAGCTCTCTCCTGGGCGGACATCGTAGCAATCAGCCCCAGCATTTT. Amino acids: CASSSLLGGHRSNQPQHF.

V is TRBV25-1 and J is TRBJ2-1; 8 nucleotides agree with TRBD1. The CDR3 runs to 16 residues. Germline values: CDR1 MGHDK, CDR2 SYGVNS. V lost 1 base to trimming and J lost 10 bases; unmatched junction nucleotides: 12. The CDR3 sequence: CASSELTSDRVVEQFF. CDR3 DNA sequence: TGTGCCAGCAGTGAATTAACCTCGGACAGGGTCGTGGAGCAGTTCTTC.

The CDR3 DNA reads as TGTGCCAGCAGTTCGAGGACACATTCACCCCTCCACTTT. Translation: CASSSRTHSPLHF. This chain uses TRBV12-3 or TRBV12-4 with TRBJ1-6, with D perhaps matching TRBD1 (5 bases). This CDR3 is 13 amino acids long. Trimming pared 4 bases from V and 8 bases from J, leaving 9 bases between.

The chain recombines TRBV6-5 with TRBJ2-5, with D hard to call. In germline, CDR1 is MNHEY, CDR2 SVGAGI. The V gene lost 8 bases and the J gene lost 5 bases, with 9 bases spanning the gap. CDR3 length: 11 amino acids. The CDR3 is CASDSAETQYF. DNA of the CDR3: TGTGCCAGCGACTCTGCGGAGACCCAGTACTTC.

The chain uses TRBV1 and TRBJ1-2. TRBV1 is an annotated pseudogene. This CDR3 has 14 amino acids. CDR3: CTSSQIYFLYGYTF. CDR3 DNA sequence: TGCACCAGCAGCCAAATCTACTTCCTCTATGGCTACACCTTC.

The chain recombines TRBV21-1 with TRBJ2-1; the listed D gene, TRBD2, was not tested against the DNA. TRBV21-1 is assigned pseudogene status. CDR3 size: 16 residues. CDR3 DNA: TGTGCCAGCTGTGGAGAGCGGAGTCGCTCCTACAATGAGCAGTTCTTC. As protein: CASCGERSRSYNEQFF.

The V gene is TRBV3-1 (or the pseudogene TRBV3-2), the J gene TRBJ1-3; possible D gene TRBD1, 6 bases. The CDR3 is made up of 14 amino acids. The V end lost 1 base, the J end lost 11 bases, and 15 bases lay between the germline ends. Germline loops: CDR1 LGHDT, CDR2 YNNKEL (reference sequence). The CDR3 is CASSQGFGQYSIYF. As DNA, the CDR3 is TGTGCCAGCAGCCAAGGATTTGGACAGTACTCCATATATTTT.

The chain is built from TRBV28 and TRBJ1-5; D is undetermined. The CDR3 spans 15 residues. The ends were cut back, 3 bases at V and 0 bases at J, with 9 bases in the middle. Germline V gene sequence: CDR1 MDHEN, CDR2 SYDVKM. CDR3 residues: CASSFFHFSNQPQHF. DNA of the CDR3: TGTGCCAGCAGTTTTTTTCACTTTAGCAATCAGCCCCAGCATTTT.

The rearrangement uses TRBV4-2 and TRBJ2-1; 14 positions agree with TRBD2. The CDR3 length is 16 residues. Germline CDR1 LGHNA, CDR2 YNFKEQ. V lost 1 base and J lost 9; bases outside the gene matches: 5. CDR3 loop: CASSQGGTSGRGEQFF. CDR3 sequence (DNA): TGTGCCAGCAGCCAAGGGGGGACTAGCGGGAGAGGTGAGCAGTTCTTC.

The gene calls are TRBV12-5 and TRBJ1-1; the D gene is possibly TRBD1 (6 bases). This CDR3 contains 15 residues. Germline CDR1 reads LGHNT; CDR2 reads FRNRAP. V lost 7 bases to trimming and J lost 4 bases, with 19 bases between them. In DNA, the CDR3 is TGTGCTAGTGTACGGGGGGCGGTTATGTTCACTGAAGCTTTCTTT. Protein sequence: CASVRGAVMFTEAFF.

V gene TRBV18 combines with J gene TRBJ1-2; D is possibly TRBD1 (5 bases). Germline V gene lookup returns CDR1 KGHSH and CDR2 LQKENI. The germline V and J ends were trimmed by 1 base and 1 base, with 10 bases remaining between them. The CDR3 runs 15 residues. CDR3 sequence: CASSPQGANNYGYTF. The CDR3 region has the DNA TGTGCCAGCTCACCACAAGGGGCGAATAACTATGGCTACACCTTC.

This chain joins TRBV7-9 and TRBJ1-4; unclear D gene. Trimming removed 4 bases at V and 6 bases at J, with 6 bases between. The CDR3 has 12 residues. Germline CDR1 and CDR2: SEHNR and FQNEAQ (reference sequence). The CDR3 region is CASSYQDEKLFF. The CDR3 bases are TGTGCCAGCAGCTACCAGGATGAAAAACTGTTTTTT.